This T cell receptor (beta chain) was identified in a study of T-cell reconstitution after alpha-beta-depleted transplantation in children. Unique molecular identifiers were used in preparing the TCRbeta library. TCRdb ran MiXCR on the PCR reads and lists one entry per CDR3 protein. This sample has some 200,000 distinct CDR3 sequences, with around 6.8% found just once. Germline CDR1 and CDR2: DFQATT and SNEGSKA (reference sequence). There are 13 residues in the CDR3. The germline V and J ends were trimmed by 5 bases and 0 bases, with 11 bases remaining between them. This clonotype has ten or more counts.

The chain uses TRBV20-1 and TRBJ2-7; D possibly corresponds to TRBD1 (5 bases). The specimen was PBMCs from the stem cell graft donor, collected from the stem cell graft. The sequence was collected from a human donor who donated a stem cell graft to a child with Wiskott-Aldrich syndrome. The CDR3 here is CSAQTASSYEQYF. The DNA for the CDR3 is TGCAGTGCTCAGACAGCGAGCTCCTACGAGCAGTACTTC.